This TCR beta chain was documented in a study of T cell responses to AZD1222 COVID-19 vaccine. A note on this clone: As yet, its antigen is unknown.

Repertoires were generated with immunoSEQ multiplex PCR, while TCRdb's copy carries only in-frame clones and drops some. The table has over 100,000 clones, 85% seen once. Notes on the study in general: Baseline testing showed seropositivity in only a handful of AZD1222 recipients.

Sequencing used peripheral blood, obtained 28 days after the second dose of the MenACWY control vaccine. The clonotype was recovered from an adult who received the MenACWY meningococcal vaccine as a control.

The CDR3 DNA reads TGCGCCAGCAGCTTGAGAAACAGGGATACTGAAGCTTTCTTT. It codes for CASSLRNRDTEAFF. The rearrangement joins TRBV5-1 to TRBJ1-1; D possibly corresponds to TRBD1 (6 bases). The length of the CDR3 is 14 residues. Trimming stripped 1 base from V and 5 bases from J, with 12 bases between. The germline gives CDR1 SGHRS, CDR2 YFSETQ.